One and the same sample provided the 21 T cell receptor beta chains below, sequenced in a study of human T cells and chemical hapten exposure. MiXCR, applied by TCRdb to the RACE reads, yields one record per CDR3 protein. The table includes about 340,000 distinct CDR3 sequences, around 7% detected once. Regarding time point: patch test 1, 2 weeks after DPC sensitization. Treatment indicated: therapeutic diphenylcyclopropenone sensitization with weekly scalp DPC. The specimen comprised whole blood, sampled in connection with sensitization to the hapten diphenylcyclopropenone (DPC). All receptors come from a woman between 18 and 29 years old with alopecia areata. Some clones in this sample may be carry-over from other donors' samples.

V is TRBV6-5 and J is TRBJ1-6; possible D gene TRBD1, 5 bases. The V gene lost 0 bases and the J gene lost 1 base, with 10 bases spanning the gap. CDR1 is MNHEY, CDR2 SVGAGI, per germline. CDR3 size: 17 residues. The CDR3 region has the DNA TGTGCCAGCAGTTACTCGACAGTGAGATCCTATAATTCACCCCTCCACTTT. Its protein product is CASSYSTVRSYNSPLHF.

The J gene is TRBJ1-1, the V gene TRBV27; 8 bases fit TRBD1. CDR1 and CDR2 from the germline V gene are MNHEY and SMNVEV (reference sequence). V trimming: 5 bases; J trimming: 2 bases; junction bases outside the gene matches: 10. The CDR3 spans 16 residues. In DNA, the CDR3 is TGTGCCAGCAGTCCCTGGACAGGGAGGGGTAACACTGAAGCTTTCTTT. It yields the protein CASSPWTGRGNTEAFF.

This clonotype occurred many times. The chain is built from TRBV12-3 or TRBV12-4 and TRBJ2-3, with no clear D. V was clipped by 6 bases and J by 7 bases, with 8 bases between them. The CDR3 length is 11 residues. The CDR3 sequence is CASSARNTQYF. The CDR3 nucleotides are TGTGCCAGCAGCGCGAGGAATACGCAGTATTTT.

A few counts support this clonotype. The CDR3, as DNA: TGTGCCAGCAGTCCCCGGCCCGGGGAGACTGAAGCTTTCTTT. Amino acid sequence: CASSPRPGETEAFF. This chain uses TRBV12-3 or TRBV12-4 with TRBJ1-1; D gene unclear. V was cut by 5 bases and J by 5 bases, with 15 bases left in between. The CDR3 is 14 amino acids.

The chain combines TRBV6-2 or TRBV6-3 with TRBJ1-1; D uncertain. CDR3 length equals 15 residues. Deletions cut 2 bases from V and 1 base from J, with 11 bases between. Germline-derived CDR1 and CDR2 are MNHEY and SVGEGT. CDR3: CASSYPHTGNTEAFF. CDR3 bases: TGTGCCAGCAGTTACCCCCACACGGGGAACACTGAAGCTTTCTTT.

The chain recombines TRBV7-2 with TRBJ1-5; D is unresolved. CDR1 and CDR2 from the germline V gene are SGHTA and FQGNSA. V lost 2 bases, J lost 7 bases, and 15 bases lay in between. The CDR3 has 15 amino acids. CDR3 in amino acids: CASSLSGEVGQPQHF. CDR3 in DNA: TGTGCCAGCAGCTTATCCGGGGAGGTAGGACAGCCCCAGCATTTT.

A few counts support this clonotype. The V call is TRBV9, the J call TRBJ2-3, with D perhaps TRBD2 (7 bases). CDR3 length: 17 residues. The germline gives CDR1 SGDLS, CDR2 YYNGEE. The V gene lost 0 bases and the J gene lost 2 bases, with 16 bases spanning the gap. The chain's CDR3 is CASSVDWGGRHTDTQYF. The DNA for the CDR3 is TGTGCCAGCAGCGTAGATTGGGGGGGCCGACACACAGATACGCAGTATTTT.

This sequence joins TRBV7-2 and TRBJ2-3, with unresolved D. The length of the CDR3 is 14 residues. Germline loops: CDR1 SGHTA, CDR2 FQGNSA. Trimming took 2 bases from V and 2 from J, leaving 8 bases between them. In DNA form, the CDR3 reads TGTGCCAGCAGCTTACCAGGAGCCACAGATACGCAGTATTTT. Amino acid sequence: CASSLPGATDTQYF. The full variable domain, with the rest looked up from reference TRBV7-2 and TRBJ2-3, is GAGVSQSPSNKVTEKGKDVELRCDPISGHTALYWYRQSLGQGLEFLIYFQGNSAPDKSGLPSDRFSAERTGGSVSTLTIQRTQQEDSAVYLCASSLPGATDTQYFGPGTRLTVL.

The genes are TRBV20-1 and TRBJ1-5, with a possible D match to TRBD1 (6 bases). CDR3 length equals 14 residues. Germline assignment: CDR1 DFQATT and CDR2 SNEGSKA (reference sequence). Trimming stripped 4 bases from V and 3 bases from J, with 13 bases between. DNA for the CDR3: TGCAGTGCTAACGAAAGGGGGTACAATCAGCCCCAGCATTTT. Residues: CSANERGYNQPQHF.

Only a few counts were recorded for this clonotype. The chain combines TRBV4-1 with TRBJ2-3; perhaps TRBD2 as D (5 bases). The CDR3 is 17 residues long. The V end was cut by 0 bases, the J end by 1 base, with 14 bases between. Germline loops: CDR1 MGHRA, CDR2 YSYEKL. CDR3 region: CASSQDPREWGTDTQYF. The CDR3 nucleotides are TGCGCCAGCAGCCAAGATCCGAGGGAGTGGGGCACAGATACGCAGTATTTT.

This clonotype was observed a handful of times. The chain uses TRBV27 and TRBJ2-3; 8 nucleotides match TRBD1. Germline CDR1 MNHEY, CDR2 SMNVEV (reference sequence). This CDR3 has 16 amino acids. Trimming cost V 8 bases and J 6 bases; bases outside gene matches: 16. CDR3 sequence reads: CASAYTGAGGADTQYF. The DNA of the CDR3 is TGTGCCAGCGCGTATACGGGGGCAGGGGGCGCCGATACGCAGTATTTT.

This clonotype occurred many times. The chain links TRBV4-3 to TRBJ1-1, with a possible D match to TRBD1 (6 bases). CDR1 is LGHNA, CDR2 YSLEER, per germline. This CDR3 is built from 15 residues. Trimming took 1 base from V and 6 from J, leaving 15 bases between them. CDR3 sequence: CASSQGDIGSAEAFF. The CDR3 nucleotides are TGCGCCAGCAGCCAAGGGGACATTGGCTCCGCTGAAGCTTTCTTT.

The gene calls are TRBV20-1 and TRBJ1-1; the D gene is possibly TRBD1 (6 bases). Trimming removed 5 bases at V and 7 bases at J, with 14 bases between. The CDR3 loop spans 12 amino acids. Germline values: CDR1 DFQATT, CDR2 SNEGSKA (reference sequence). DNA for the CDR3: TGCAGTGCTCACAGGGAGACGAATGAAGCTTTCTTT. Translating gives CSAHRETNEAFF.

At least ten counts were recorded for this clonotype. V gene TRBV2 combines with J gene TRBJ2-1; either TRBD1 or TRBD2 may fit D (5 bases each). V was trimmed by 8 bases and J by 8 bases, leaving 28 bases between them. The CDR3 has 17 residues. The V gene's germline CDR1 is SNHLY and CDR2 FYNNEI. The CDR3 DNA is TGTGCCAGCCCAACCCCAGCCACGGGGCTCGATTGCTATGAGCAGTTCTTC. It codes for CASPTPATGLDCYEQFF.

This clonotype was observed many times. The rearrangement links TRBV5-1 to TRBJ2-3, with D possibly TRBD1 on 7 matching bases. V was cut by 2 bases and J by 2 bases, with 12 bases left in between. Per the germline V gene, CDR1 is SGHRS and CDR2 is YFSETQ. This CDR3 spans 15 amino acids. For the CDR3, the DNA is TGCGCCAGCAGCTTCGGACAGGACTACACAGATACGCAGTATTTT. Encoded protein: CASSFGQDYTDTQYF.

The J gene is TRBJ1-2, the V gene TRBV28; unclear D gene. Germline-derived CDR1 and CDR2 are MDHEN and SYDVKM. V lost 5 bases, J lost 4 bases, and 14 bases lay in between. This CDR3 spans 14 amino acids. The CDR3 DNA reads TGTGCCAGCAGTCCCCGATCCCGCTCCTATGGCTACACCTTC. Translation: CASSPRSRSYGYTF.

This clonotype was picked up many times. The J gene is TRBJ2-3, the V gene TRBV9; the match to TRBD2 covers 9 bases. Germline loops: CDR1 SGDLS, CDR2 YYNGEE. V dropped 4 bases and J dropped 2; count of bases not matched to a gene: 14. This CDR3 is built from 18 residues. This CDR3 is CASSTPIYSGGDTDTQYF. Here the CDR3 DNA reads TGTGCCAGCAGCACTCCGATCTATAGCGGGGGAGACACAGATACGCAGTATTTT. The entire variable domain, with the rest obtained from reference TRBV9 and TRBJ2-3, is as follows: DSGVTQTPKHLITATGQRVTLRCSPRSGDLSVYWYQQSLDQGLQFLIQYYNGEERAKGNILERFSAQQFPDLHSELNLSSLELGDSALYFCASSTPIYSGGDTDTQYFGPGTRLTVL.

The chain employs TRBV5-5 and TRBJ1-3, with D unresolved. CDR3 length: 17 amino acids. The germline V gene encodes CDR1 SGHKS and CDR2 YYEKEE (reference sequence). V was cut by 0 bases and J by 0 bases, with 13 bases left in between. The CDR3 DNA sequence: TGTGCCAGCAGCTTGGCCGGTAGTCACGGCTCTGGAAACACCATATATTTT. Encoded protein: CASSLAGSHGSGNTIYF.

The chain links TRBV11-2 to TRBJ1-2; TRBD1 might be the D (6 bases). V lost 5 bases and J 2 bases, leaving 18 bases between the germline ends. The CDR3 loop spans 16 amino acids. Germline CDR1 is SGHAT and CDR2 is FQNNGV. CDR3 coding DNA: TGTGCCAGCAGCACGGCAGGGGTAGATCCAAACTATGGCTACACCTTC. Residues: CASSTAGVDPNYGYTF.

The chain couples TRBV12-3 or TRBV12-4 to TRBJ2-2; D remains unclear. This CDR3 region has 14 residues. Trimming cost V 4 bases and J 6 bases, with 12 bases left between them. This CDR3 is CASSYARFPGELFF. The CDR3 DNA reads TGTGCCAGCAGTTACGCTAGGTTCCCCGGGGAGCTGTTTTTT.

The V call is TRBV20-1, the J call TRBJ1-5; 7 bases match TRBD1. The germline V gene encodes CDR1 DFQATT and CDR2 SNEGSKA (reference sequence). The CDR3 length is 14 residues. V lost 0 bases and J lost 7; bases outside the gene matches: 6. CDR3 coding DNA: TGCAGTGCTAGAGATCATAGGGGGCAGCAGCCCCAGCATTTT. Protein: CSARDHRGQQPQHF.